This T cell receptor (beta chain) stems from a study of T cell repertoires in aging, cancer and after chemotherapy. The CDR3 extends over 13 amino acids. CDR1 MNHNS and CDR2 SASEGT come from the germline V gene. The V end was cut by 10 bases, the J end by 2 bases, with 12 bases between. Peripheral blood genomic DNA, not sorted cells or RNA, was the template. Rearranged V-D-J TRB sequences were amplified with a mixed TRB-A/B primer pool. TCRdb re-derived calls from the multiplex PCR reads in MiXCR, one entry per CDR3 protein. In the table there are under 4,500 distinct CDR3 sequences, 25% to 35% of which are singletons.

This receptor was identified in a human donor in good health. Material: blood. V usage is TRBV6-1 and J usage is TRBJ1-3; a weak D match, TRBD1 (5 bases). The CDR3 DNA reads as TGTGCCACCAGGGAAGGGGCTGGAAACACCATATATTTT. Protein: CATREGAGNTIYF.